One sample yielded the 16 T cell receptor beta chains listed below, sequenced in a study of CD8 T cells in Susac syndrome. Reverse transcription used about 0.45 to 1 ug RNA and random hexamers. TCRdb reprocessed the immunoSEQ multiplex PCR reads via MiXCR and lists one record per CDR3 protein. The data hold just over 150,000 distinct CDR3 sequences, with approximately 94% observed a single time. Material: CD8+ T cells from PBMCs. The receptor set was obtained from a human donor with multiple sclerosis.

V and J are TRBV3-1 and TRBJ2-1; D not certain. V lost 0 bases, J lost 3 bases, and 9 bases lay in between. The CDR3 is made up of 15 amino acids. CDR1 LGHDT and CDR2 YNNKEL come from the germline V gene (reference sequence). CDR3: CASSQDKAVYNEQFF. Here the CDR3 DNA reads TGTGCCAGCAGCCAAGATAAGGCAGTCTACAATGAGCAGTTCTTC.

J is TRBJ2-7 and V is TRBV25-1, with TRBD1 matching 7 bases. The germline V gene has CDR1 MGHDK and CDR2 SYGVNS. With 8 bases clipped from V and 11 bases from J, the junction kept 9 bases outside the gene matches. The CDR3 has 11 amino acids. CDR3 residues: CASQTGPWKYF. The CDR3 bases are TGTGCCAGCCAGACAGGGCCGTGGAAGTACTTC.

The rearrangement links TRBV7-9 to TRBJ2-7; a possible D gene is TRBD2 (7 bases). CDR3 size: 14 residues. The V end was cut by 1 base, the J end by 6 bases, with 13 bases between. The V gene's germline CDR1 is SEHNR and CDR2 FQNEAQ (reference sequence). The CDR3: CASSLDGGRSEQYF. The CDR3 coding sequence is TGTGCCAGCAGCTTAGACGGGGGGCGAAGCGAGCAGTACTTC.

This chain links TRBV7-2 with TRBJ2-7, with a possible D match to TRBD1 (5 bases). V lost 1 base and J 4 bases, leaving 17 bases between the germline ends. The V gene's germline CDR1 is SGHTA and CDR2 FQGNSA. This CDR3 comprises 16 residues. CDR3 sequence: CASSLGPLTGRYEQYF. For the CDR3, the DNA is TGTGCCAGCAGCTTAGGGCCCCTAACAGGTCGATACGAGCAGTACTTC.

The rearrangement links TRBV9 to TRBJ2-5, with TRBD1 identical over 11 bases. Germline CDR1 is SGDLS and CDR2 is YYNGEE. There are 15 residues in the CDR3. V lost 3 bases, J lost 2 bases, and 3 bases stayed unmatched. Here the CDR3 reads CASSAGTGGQETQYF. The DNA for the CDR3 is TGTGCCAGCAGCGCCGGGACAGGGGGACAAGAGACCCAGTACTTC.

The CDR3 here is CASSQSALDATVKTNEKLFF. CDR3 coding DNA: TGCGCCAGCAGTCAATCGGCCCTCGATGCGACTGTAAAAACTAATGAAAAACTGTTTTTT. The gene calls are TRBV23-1 and TRBJ1-4; D is unresolved. TRBV23-1 is reported as an ORF; its role is uncertain. This CDR3 has 20 amino acids. V was trimmed by 0 bases and J by 1 base, leaving 21 bases between them.

The chain recombines TRBV29-1 with TRBJ1-5; no firm D call. Trimming removed 3 bases at V and 8 bases at J, with 14 bases between. The CDR3 contains 13 residues. Germline V gene data show CDR1 as SQVTM and CDR2 as ANQGSEA. The CDR3 DNA sequence: TGCAGCGTTGAGTCGCGAAGTGGGAAGCCCCAGCATTTT. Its translation: CSVESRSGKPQHF. Complete variable domain (other parts from reference TRBV29-1 and TRBJ1-5): SAVISQKPSRDICQRGTSLTIQCQVDSQVTMMFWYRQQPGQSLTLIATANQGSEATYESGFVIDKFPISRPNLTFSTLTVSNMSPEDSSIYLCSVESRSGKPQHFGDGTRLSIL.

This rearrangement joins TRBV4-1 to TRBJ2-1; no clear D. Germline CDR1 and CDR2: MGHRA and YSYEKL. This CDR3 comprises 16 residues. V lost 0 bases, J lost 0 bases, and 9 bases lay in between. In DNA, the CDR3 is TGCGCCAGCAGCCAAGATTCCCAAGGCTCCTACAATGAGCAGTTCTTC. Amino acids: CASSQDSQGSYNEQFF.

The chain's CDR3 is CAWSGAPTGVNQPQHF. In DNA, the CDR3 is TGTGCCTGGAGTGGAGCCCCGACAGGTGTTAATCAGCCCCAGCATTTT. The chain recombines TRBV30 with TRBJ1-5, with TRBD1 as a possible D gene (6 bases). Germline V gene lookup returns CDR1 GTSNPN and CDR2 SVGIG (reference sequence). Trimming removed 1 base at V and 4 bases at J, with 17 bases between. CDR3 size: 16 residues. Filled out from reference TRBV30 and TRBJ1-5, the complete variable domain reads SQTIHQWPATLVQPVGSPLSLECTVEGTSNPNLYWYRQAAGRGLQLLFYSVGIGQISSEVPQNLSASRPQDRQFILSSKKLLLSDSGFYLCAWSGAPTGVNQPQHFGDGTRLSIL.

This clonotype was recorded once. The CDR3 is CASSQLRVEQYF. In nucleotides, the CDR3 is TGCGCCAGCAGTCAATTACGGGTCGAGCAGTACTTC. The J gene is TRBJ2-7, the V gene TRBV23-1; D gene uncertain. TRBV23-1 is an open reading frame, and its role is uncertain. The germline V and J ends were trimmed by 1 base and 6 bases, with 7 bases remaining between them. This CDR3 has 12 residues.

This chain links TRBV19 with TRBJ1-2; D gene ambiguous. This CDR3 is built from 16 residues. Per germline, CDR1 LNHDA and CDR2 SQIVND (reference sequence). Between the trimmed V and J ends, which lost 2 bases and 4 bases, there was a span of 17 bases. CDR3 amino acids: CASSISTWAGIYGYTF. CDR3 bases: TGTGCCAGTAGTATAAGTACGTGGGCAGGAATCTATGGCTACACCTTC.

This clonotype appeared a single time. The V and J genes are TRBV28 and TRBJ1-5; D unresolved. Trimming removed 2 bases from V and 4 bases from J, with 18 bases in between. Germline V gives CDR1 MDHEN, CDR2 SYDVKM. The length of the CDR3 is 17 residues. CDR3 protein: CASSLTRPGSLNQPQHF. DNA of the CDR3: TGTGCCAGCAGTTTAACCAGGCCTGGTAGCCTGAATCAGCCCCAGCATTTT.

The chain uses TRBV27 and TRBJ2-3, with D maybe TRBD2 (6 bases). V was pared by 2 bases and J by 2 bases, with 8 bases between. CDR1 MNHEY and CDR2 SMNVEV come from the germline V gene (reference sequence). CDR3 length: 14 amino acids. CDR3 region: CASSLGGITDTQYF. CDR3 nucleotide sequence: TGTGCCAGCAGTTTAGGGGGGATCACAGATACGCAGTATTTT.

The chain is built from TRBV27 and TRBJ1-1, with TRBD1 as a possible D gene (5 bases). The CDR3 loop spans 13 amino acids. With 3 bases removed from V and 4 bases from J, the gap between germline ends came to 9 bases. The germline CDR1 and CDR2 sequences are MNHEY and SMNVEV (reference sequence). The CDR3 here is CASSFGGVTEAFF. CDR3 nucleotides: TGTGCCAGCAGTTTTGGGGGTGTCACTGAAGCTTTCTTT.

The chain uses TRBV28 and TRBJ2-7; D might be TRBD1 (5 bases). With 2 bases removed from V and 5 bases from J, the gap between germline ends came to 13 bases. Germline lookup yields CDR1 MDHEN and CDR2 SYDVKM. This CDR3 is 14 amino acids long. CDR3: CASSLPGHPNEQYF. In nucleotides, the CDR3 is TGTGCCAGCAGTTTACCCGGACACCCAAACGAGCAGTACTTC.

The V and J genes are TRBV20-1 and TRBJ2-7; the D gene is possibly TRBD2 (5 bases). Trimming cost V 4 bases and J 0 bases, with 13 bases left between them. Germline V gene sequence: CDR1 DFQATT, CDR2 SNEGSKA (reference sequence). The CDR3 sequence is 14 residues long. The CDR3 region is CSATRTFSSYEQYF. The CDR3 DNA follows: TGCAGTGCTACTAGGACTTTTAGCTCCTACGAGCAGTACTTC.